This T cell receptor (beta chain) was recorded in a study of blood T cell repertoires in COVID-19. In the study overall: Sources were T cells, B-cell-depleted T cells, or PBMCs; the material itself was cDNA or gDNA.

Assay used: immunoSEQ multiplex PCR; TCRdb lists only in-frame clones, some missing. The table lists about 150,000 clones, about 86% of them singletons. Recruitment covered about two dozen US areas and drew participants whose ages spanned roughly 18 to 90 years. Recovery meant two consecutive negative NP/OP PCR tests, professional clearance, or resolved symptoms. The CDR3 runs to 16 residues. Germline V gene sequence: CDR1 SGHRS, CDR2 YFSETQ. Trimming at V came to 4 bases and at J to 2 bases, leaving 4 bases not matched to a gene. This clonotype was sampled from a man aged 45-60 years who had recovered from COVID-19. Specimen: PBMCs or T cells enriched from blood (not recorded which). V and J are TRBV5-1 and TRBJ2-5, with 14 bases that match TRBD2. The DNA of the CDR3 is TGCGCCAGCAGCCCCGGACTAGCGGGGGGTCAAGAGACCCAGTACTTC. Residues: CASSPGLAGGQETQYF.